These 5 T cell receptor beta chains came from one sample sequenced in a study of CD8 T cells in Susac syndrome. With random hexamers, 0.5 to 1 ug RNA was reverse transcribed. TCRdb itself ran the immunoSEQ multiplex PCR reads through MiXCR, one entry per CDR3 protein. Seen here are around 150,000 distinct CDR3 sequences, over 90% observed once, and the top ten hold roughly 0.2%. Source material: CD8+ T cells from PBMCs. The origin of the receptors is a human donor with Susac syndrome.

The CDR3 nucleotides read TGTGCCAGCAGTTATGAGGGATCGATAACGGATACGCAGTATTTT. Its protein is CASSYEGSITDTQYF. The rearrangement uses TRBV27 and TRBJ2-3, with D tentatively TRBD2 (5 bases). Germline assignment: CDR1 MNHEY and CDR2 SMNVEV (reference sequence). V lost 4 bases and J lost 6, with 17 bases in between. The CDR3 is made up of 15 amino acids.

This chain links TRBV21-1 with TRBJ2-1; the DNA was not used to check the table's D call, TRBD2. TRBV21-1 is deemed a pseudogene. CDR3 size: 17 residues. Written as DNA, the CDR3 is TGTGCCAGCCCCCTTAAGGAGGGACTAGCGGCTCACAATGAGCAGTTCTTC. Translated, it gives CASPLKEGLAAHNEQFF.

The J gene is TRBJ1-1, the V gene TRBV2; tentatively, D is TRBD1 (6 bases). The germline V and J ends were trimmed by 6 bases and 1 base, with 15 bases remaining between them. There are 15 residues in the CDR3. CDR1 is SNHLY and CDR2 is FYNNEI in the germline V gene. The CDR3, as DNA: TGTGCCAGCAGCCGACAGGAATTACCGAACACTGAAGCTTTCTTT. It translates to CASSRQELPNTEAFF.

This clonotype was counted between two and nine times. The chain joins TRBV9 to TRBJ2-1; the D is unclear. V was trimmed by 5 bases and J by 4 bases, leaving 4 bases between them. Germline CDR1 SGDLS, CDR2 YYNGEE. The CDR3 extends over 11 amino acids. CDR3 nucleotide sequence: TGTGCCAGCAGTACTTACAATGAGCAGTTCTTC. Translation: CASSTYNEQFF.

CDR3 loop: CASQGSEAFF. CDR3 coding DNA: TGTGCCAGTCAGGGGTCAGAAGCTTTCTTT. V gene TRBV27 combines with J gene TRBJ1-1; a possible D gene is TRBD1 (6 bases). The germline gives CDR1 MNHEY, CDR2 SMNVEV (reference sequence). The CDR3 sequence is 10 residues long. V lost 9 bases, J lost 8 bases, and 10 bases lay in between.